Sequencing of this T cell receptor (beta chain) was carried out in a study of T cells in Graves' hyperthyroidism and ophthalmopathy. General study findings and limits: Among clonotypes expanded in thyroid above 0.001, most were also found in blood. Ophthalmopathy onset followed model prediction by a median around 6.9 months. Ophthalmopathy was separated from stable hyperthyroidism by a 13 V-J model.

There were TCR beta CDR3 regions amplified from RNA transcripts. Primed by the HTBI set, a first-round RT-PCR was run on the TCR CDR3. TCRdb re-called the multiplex PCR reads with MiXCR, one entry per CDR3 protein. Among a few hundred thousand distinct CDR3 sequences listed, roughly 46% were seen once. Patients aged 18 to 65 with hyperthyroidism were newly diagnosed, with duration under 2 months. Comment on this clonotype: Its antigen is unidentified.

CDR1 and CDR2 (germline): SQVTM, ANQGSEA. The CDR3 loop spans 11 amino acids. Trimming took off 8 bases at V and 0 bases at J, with 7 bases between the two ends. This sequence originates from a woman under 30 with Graves' hyperthyroidism. The chain uses TRBV29-1 and TRBJ1-2; the D is unclear. Sequencing used peripheral blood or thyroid tissue (not recorded which). CDR3: CSPDANYGYTF. The CDR3 region has the DNA TGCAGCCCGGACGCTAACTATGGCTACACCTTC.